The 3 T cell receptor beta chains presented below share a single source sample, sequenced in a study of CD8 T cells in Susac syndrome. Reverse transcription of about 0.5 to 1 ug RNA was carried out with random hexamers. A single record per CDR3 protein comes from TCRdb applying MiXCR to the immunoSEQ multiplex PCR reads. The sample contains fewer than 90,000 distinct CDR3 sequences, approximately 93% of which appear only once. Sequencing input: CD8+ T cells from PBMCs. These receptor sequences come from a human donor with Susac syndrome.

The CDR3 coding sequence is TGTGCCAGCAGTCTCGGGACAATTCGTGGCTACACCTTC. This sequence encodes CASSLGTIRGYTF. This chain joins TRBV12-3 or TRBV12-4 and TRBJ1-2, with D possibly TRBD1 on 6 matching bases. The CDR3 extends over 13 amino acids. V was shortened by 5 bases and J by 7 bases, with 14 bases between the two germline ends.

CDR3 sequence reads: CASSPGTASSGNTIYF. In DNA form, the CDR3 reads TGTGCCAGCAGCCCGGGGACGGCGAGCTCTGGAAACACCATATATTTT. V usage is TRBV7-9 and J usage is TRBJ1-3, with D tentatively TRBD1 (5 bases). The V end lost 5 bases, the J end lost 0 bases, and 14 bases lay between the germline ends. The germline V gene encodes CDR1 SEHNR and CDR2 FQNEAQ (reference sequence). This CDR3 spans 16 amino acids.

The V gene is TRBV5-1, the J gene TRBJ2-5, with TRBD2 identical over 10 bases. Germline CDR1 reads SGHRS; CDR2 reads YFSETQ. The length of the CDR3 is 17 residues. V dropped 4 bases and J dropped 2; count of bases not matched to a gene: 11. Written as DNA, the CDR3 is TGCGCCAGCAGCCCTAGGAGGACTAGCGGCCCGCAAGAGACCCAGTACTTC. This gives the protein CASSPRRTSGPQETQYF.